These T cell receptor beta chains were read from a single sample in a study of T-cell reconstitution after alpha-beta-depleted transplantation in children. From the PCR reads, TCRdb called clonotypes with MiXCR, one entry per CDR3 protein. The repertoire holds about 420,000 distinct CDR3 sequences, about a tenth seen once, with approximately 5% in the top ten. Sequencing used PBMCs from the stem cell graft donor, obtained from the stem cell graft. The source of these receptors is a human donor who donated a stem cell graft to a child with acute myeloid leukemia. Each CDR3 is given with its conserved first and last residue. A D gene is named only where the DNA matches it firmly. Size is omitted from some rows. Given values are once, few, many or a class for expanded clones.

clone_size,j_call,v_call,d_call,cdr3_aa,cdr3_nt
-,TRBJ2-2,TRBV12-3/TRBV12-4,-,CASSPSLLLVYTGELFF,TGTGCCAGCAGTCCATCCCTTCTACTAGTTTATACCGGGGAGCTGTTTTTT
-,TRBJ2-2,TRBV5-1,TRBD1,CASRSGTGLSGELFF,TGCGCCAGCAGGTCCGGGACAGGGTTATCCGGGGAGCTGTTTTTT
few,TRBJ2-5,TRBV20-1,-,CSARASGGRETQYF,TGCAGTGCTAGAGCCTCTGGGGGACGAGAGACCCAGTACTTC
-,TRBJ1-1,TRBV5-1,TRBD1,CASSTGQGVTEAFF,TGCGCCAGCAGCACTGGACAGGGGGTGACTGAAGCTTTCTTT
-,TRBJ2-1,TRBV3-1,-,CASSSSTAPYHEQFF,TGTGCCAGCAGCTCTAGCACCGCCCCCTACCATGAGCAGTTCTTC
many,TRBJ2-5,TRBV20-1,-,CSAADSLETQYF,TGCAGTGCTGCAGACAGCCTCGAGACCCAGTACTTC
many,TRBJ2-4,TRBV5-1,-,CASSSGSSLAKNIQYF,TGCGCCAGCAGCTCGGGGTCTTCTCTAGCCAAAAACATTCAGTACTTC
many,TRBJ1-2,TRBV15,TRBD1,CATSVQGNYGYTF,TGTGCCACCAGCGTACAGGGGAACTATGGCTACACCTTC
few,TRBJ2-3,TRBV9,-,CASSGSNRESTDTQYF,TGTGCCAGCAGCGGCTCAAACAGAGAAAGCACAGATACGCAGTATTTT
few,TRBJ1-2,TRBV3-1,-,CASSQGTPIYGYTF,TGTGCCAGCAGCCAAGGGACTCCAATCTATGGCTACACCTTC
many,TRBJ1-4,TRBV18,-,CASSPDMAEKLFF,TGTGCCAGCTCACCCGACATGGCGGAAAAACTGTTTTTT
-,TRBJ2-7,TRBV5-1,-,CASSFGVGEQYF,TGCGCCAGCAGCTTTGGGGTGGGGGAGCAGTACTTC
few,TRBJ1-1,TRBV20-1,TRBD1,CSANTGVSTEAFF,TGCAGTGCTAATACAGGGGTCTCGACTGAAGCTTTCTTT
-,TRBJ2-7,TRBV20-1,TRBD2,CSAASGRTYEQYF,TGCAGTGCTGCTAGCGGGAGGACCTACGAGCAGTACTTC
few,TRBJ2-3,TRBV14,TRBD2,CASSQDFGLAGAYSTDTQYF,TGTGCCAGCAGCCAAGATTTTGGGCTAGCGGGGGCCTATAGCACAGATACGCAGTATTTT
few,TRBJ2-2,TRBV5-1,-,CASSLLGGTNTGELFF,TGCGCCAGCAGCTTGTTAGGAGGGACGAACACCGGGGAGCTGTTTTTT
many,TRBJ2-7,TRBV4-1,-,CASSQVGYEQYF,TGCGCCAGCAGCCAGGTTGGATACGAGCAGTACTTC
-,TRBJ2-7,TRBV6-5,TRBD1,CASSRTWMGQGSYEQYF,TGTGCCAGCAGCCGTACGTGGATGGGACAGGGATCCTACGAGCAGTACTTC
many,TRBJ1-2,TRBV29-1,TRBD1,CTLGPDRADGYTF,TGCACCCTGGGCCCGGACAGGGCGGATGGCTACACCTTC
many,TRBJ2-1,TRBV29-1,TRBD2,CSVDGSLAGGYEQFF,TGCAGCGTTGACGGTTCGCTAGCGGGGGGATATGAGCAGTTCTTC
few,TRBJ2-1,TRBV20-1,-,CSAANEQFF,TGCAGTGCTGCCAATGAGCAGTTCTTC
few,TRBJ2-5,TRBV2,-,CASSDGGQETQYF,TGTGCCAGCAGTGATGGAGGGCAAGAGACCCAGTACTTC
few,TRBJ1-5,TRBV29-1,-,CSVGQGINQPQHF,TGCAGCGTTGGGCAGGGAATAAATCAGCCCCAGCATTTT
-,TRBJ2-7,TRBV5-1,TRBD2,CASRTGPGLAGGPIHEQYF,TGCGCCAGCCGCACAGGGCCGGGACTAGCGGGAGGGCCGATTCACGAGCAGTACTTC
few,TRBJ2-1,TRBV4-2,TRBD2,CASSQALAGLGEQFF,TGTGCCAGCAGCCAAGCACTAGCGGGATTGGGTGAGCAGTTCTTC
few,TRBJ2-4,TRBV19,-,CASMFDSRAGIQYF,TGTGCCAGTATGTTCGACAGCCGGGCGGGCATTCAGTACTTC
-,TRBJ2-5,TRBV3-1,TRBD1,CATSQRQGTGGRETQYF,TGTGCCACCAGCCAGCGACAGGGGACAGGGGGCCGGGAGACCCAGTACTTC
-,TRBJ1-1,TRBV6-1,-,CASSEFLWAQVAEAFF,TGTGCCAGCAGTGAATTTCTCTGGGCTCAAGTGGCTGAAGCTTTCTTT
-,TRBJ2-1,TRBV4-2,-,CASSRARGRSSYNEQFF,TGTGCCAGCAGCCGCGCCCGGGGTAGAAGCTCCTACAATGAGCAGTTCTTC
few,TRBJ1-2,TRBV6-1,TRBD1,CASSPHSGRDRVYGYTF,TGTGCCAGCAGTCCACATTCGGGCCGGGACAGGGTCTATGGCTACACCTTC
many,TRBJ1-1,TRBV15,TRBD1,CATSTGQGRNTEAFF,TGTGCCACCAGCACCGGACAGGGGCGAAACACTGAAGCTTTCTTT
few,TRBJ2-1,TRBV12-3/TRBV12-4,TRBD1,CASRQGAKNEQFF,TGTGCCAGCAGACAGGGGGCGAAGAATGAGCAGTTCTTC
few,TRBJ2-7,TRBV9,-,CASSPSGYWSYEQYF,TGTGCCAGCAGCCCCTCGGGGTATTGGTCCTACGAGCAGTACTTC
-,TRBJ2-5,TRBV12-3/TRBV12-4,TRBD1,CASSRQGLYQETQYF,TGTGCCAGCAGTAGACAGGGGTTATACCAAGAGACCCAGTACTTC
few,TRBJ2-7,TRBV12-3/TRBV12-4,TRBD1,CASTLGQGNSYEQYF,TGTGCCAGCACCCTAGGACAGGGAAACTCCTACGAGCAGTACTTC
-,TRBJ2-1,TRBV29-1,-,CSVGGDGPYNEQFF,TGCAGCGTTGGAGGGGACGGACCCTACAATGAGCAGTTCTTC
-,TRBJ2-1,TRBV29-1,TRBD2,CSVAPRLAEHNEQFF,TGCAGCGTTGCTCCTCGACTAGCGGAGCACAATGAGCAGTTCTTC
few,TRBJ2-3,TRBV20-1,-,CSARENRDTQYF,TGCAGTGCTAGAGAAAACCGGGATACGCAGTATTTT
few,TRBJ2-2,TRBV12-3/TRBV12-4,TRBD1,CASRPDRAANTGELFF,TGTGCCAGCAGACCGGACAGGGCCGCGAACACCGGGGAGCTGTTTTTT
-,TRBJ2-3,TRBV5-1,TRBD1,CASSFSGQGTDTQYF,TGCGCCAGCAGCTTTTCGGGACAGGGGACAGATACGCAGTATTTT
-,TRBJ2-3,TRBV12-3/TRBV12-4,TRBD2,CASTINGGGTDTQYF,TGTGCCAGCACTATAAATGGGGGGGGCACAGATACGCAGTATTTT
few,TRBJ2-3,TRBV11-1,TRBD2,CASSPLAGRTDTQYF,TGTGCCAGCAGCCCTTTAGCGGGGCGCACAGATACGCAGTATTTT
-,TRBJ2-1,TRBV6-6,-,CASGDKAYNEQFF,TGTGCCAGCGGAGACAAAGCCTACAATGAGCAGTTCTTC
few,TRBJ1-2,TRBV5-5,-,CASSEDGDYGYTF,TGTGCCAGCAGCGAGGACGGGGACTATGGCTACACCTTC
-,TRBJ2-1,TRBV6-1,-,CASRPGAGNEQFF,TGTGCCAGCAGACCCGGGGCGGGGAATGAGCAGTTCTTC
-,TRBJ2-1,TRBV9,TRBD2,CASSVSGSDYNEQFF,TGTGCCAGCAGCGTTAGCGGGAGTGATTACAATGAGCAGTTCTTC
-,TRBJ2-1,TRBV4-1,-,CASSQPWTDEQFF,TGCGCCAGCAGCCAGCCCTGGACGGATGAGCAGTTCTTC
few,TRBJ1-2,TRBV6-1,-,CASSEVGRGGYGYTF,TGTGCCAGCAGTGAAGTGGGCAGGGGAGGCTATGGCTACACCTTC
few,TRBJ1-5,TRBV5-6,-,CASSQGQYSNQPQHF,TGTGCCAGCAGCCAAGGACAATATAGCAATCAGCCCCAGCATTTT
many,TRBJ2-2,TRBV12-3/TRBV12-4,-,CASSSGHTGELFF,TGTGCCAGCAGTTCGGGACACACCGGGGAGCTGTTTTTT
few,TRBJ1-5,TRBV6-1,-,CASQQGNGQPQHF,TGTGCCAGCCAACAGGGTAATGGTCAGCCCCAGCATTTT
few,TRBJ1-5,TRBV12-3/TRBV12-4,-,CASSQTGPSGNQPQHF,TGTGCCAGCAGCCAAACGGGCCCTTCCGGCAATCAGCCCCAGCATTTT
-,TRBJ1-1,TRBV28,TRBD1,CASSPGQGDEAFF,TGTGCCAGCAGTCCGGGACAGGGGGATGAAGCTTTCTTT